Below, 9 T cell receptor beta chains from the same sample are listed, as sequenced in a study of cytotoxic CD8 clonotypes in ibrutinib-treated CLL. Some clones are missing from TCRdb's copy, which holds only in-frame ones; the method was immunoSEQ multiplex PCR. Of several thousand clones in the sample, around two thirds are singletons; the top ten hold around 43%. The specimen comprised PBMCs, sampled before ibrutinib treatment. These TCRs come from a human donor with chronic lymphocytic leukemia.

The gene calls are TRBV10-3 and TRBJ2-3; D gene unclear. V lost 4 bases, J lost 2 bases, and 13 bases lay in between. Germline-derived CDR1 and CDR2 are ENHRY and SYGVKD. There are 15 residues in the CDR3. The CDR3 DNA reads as TGTGCCATCAGTGCAAAGCAGCCCATCACAGATACGCAGTATTTT. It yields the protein CAISAKQPITDTQYF.

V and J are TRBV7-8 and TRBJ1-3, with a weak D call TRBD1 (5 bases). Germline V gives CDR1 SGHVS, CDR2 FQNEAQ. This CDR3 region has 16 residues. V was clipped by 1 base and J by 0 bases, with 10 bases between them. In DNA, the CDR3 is TGTGCCAGCAGCTTAGTTCGGGGCGCCTCTGGAAACACCATATATTTT. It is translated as CASSLVRGASGNTIYF.

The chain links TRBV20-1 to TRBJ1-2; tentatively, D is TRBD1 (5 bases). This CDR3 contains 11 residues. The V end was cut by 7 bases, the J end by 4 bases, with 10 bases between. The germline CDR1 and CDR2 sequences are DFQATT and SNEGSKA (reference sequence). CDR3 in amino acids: CSVRGGYGYTF. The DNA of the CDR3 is TGCAGTGTTCGGGGGGGCTATGGCTACACCTTC.

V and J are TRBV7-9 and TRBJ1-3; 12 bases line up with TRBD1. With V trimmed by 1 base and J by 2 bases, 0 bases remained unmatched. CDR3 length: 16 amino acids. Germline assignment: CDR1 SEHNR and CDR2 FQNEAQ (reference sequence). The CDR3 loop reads CASSLGDRGPGNTIYF. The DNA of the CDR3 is TGTGCCAGCAGCTTAGGGGACAGGGGGCCTGGAAACACCATATATTTT.

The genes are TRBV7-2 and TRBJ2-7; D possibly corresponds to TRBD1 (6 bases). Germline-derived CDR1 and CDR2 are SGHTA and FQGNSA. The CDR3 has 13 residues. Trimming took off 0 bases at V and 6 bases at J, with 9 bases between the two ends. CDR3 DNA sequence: TGTGCCAGCAGCTTAGCACAGGGCGGCGAGCAGTACTTC. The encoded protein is CASSLAQGGEQYF.

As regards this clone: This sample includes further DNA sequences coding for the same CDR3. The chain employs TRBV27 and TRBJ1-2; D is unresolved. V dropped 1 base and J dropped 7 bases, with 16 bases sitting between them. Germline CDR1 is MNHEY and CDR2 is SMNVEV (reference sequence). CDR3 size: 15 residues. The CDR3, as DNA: TGTGCCAGCAGTTTATTAGGCGACCCTAGAGGTGGCTACACCTTC. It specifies CASSLLGDPRGGYTF.

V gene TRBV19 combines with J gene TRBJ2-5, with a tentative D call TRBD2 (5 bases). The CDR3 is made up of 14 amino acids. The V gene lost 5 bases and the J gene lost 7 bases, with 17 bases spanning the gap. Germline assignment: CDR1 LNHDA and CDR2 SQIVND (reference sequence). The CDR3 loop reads CASSFPGGDTTQYF. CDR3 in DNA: TGTGCCAGTAGTTTCCCAGGAGGTGATACGACCCAGTACTTC.

CDR3 in amino acids: CASSRHTRNTEAFF. CDR3 nucleotide sequence: TGTGCCAGTAGTCGACATACTCGGAACACTGAAGCTTTCTTT. The chain is built from TRBV19 and TRBJ1-1, with D hard to call. Germline values: CDR1 LNHDA, CDR2 SQIVND (reference sequence). This CDR3 has 14 amino acids. The V gene lost 5 bases and the J gene lost 1 base, with 11 bases spanning the gap.

The chain's CDR3 is CASSIGQTANYGYTF. In nucleotides, the CDR3 is TGTGCCAGTAGTATAGGGCAGACAGCTAACTATGGCTACACCTTC. The rearrangement links TRBV19 to TRBJ1-2, with D tentatively TRBD1 (5 bases). V lost 1 base and J lost 0, with 9 bases in between. The CDR3 runs to 15 residues. CDR1 is LNHDA and CDR2 is SQIVND in the germline V gene (reference sequence).